This TCR beta chain came from a study of regulatory T cells in long-lasting Graves disease. Study information: Persistent Graves' disease meant over 5 years of antithyroid drugs with positive TSH receptor antibodies. Study-level findings and limits: The number of shared public clonotypes was higher in persistent patients (roughly 3,000) than new patients (966).

Time point noted: persistent/refractory GD, antithyroid drugs over 5 years with positive TRAb. RNA from PBMCs was the source of the TCR library. Comment on this clonotype: Its antigen is unidentified.

In germline, CDR1 is MGHRA, CDR2 YSYEKL. V dropped 1 base and J dropped 1 base, with 4 bases sitting between them. CDR3 length: 13 amino acids. Library construction for TCR beta used iRepertoire HTBI primers and Arm-PCR of CDR3 regions. TCRdb itself ran the multiplex PCR reads through MiXCR, one entry per CDR3 protein. The sample shows 350,000 to 500,000 distinct CDR3 sequences, roughly 23% of them seen only once. This chain links TRBV4-1 with TRBJ1-1; D gene ambiguous. The origin of this receptor is a female donor with Graves disease. The sample in question was peripheral blood mononuclear cells (PBMCs), obtained when the disease was refractory, from a patient treated with antithyroid drugs. CDR3 nucleotide sequence: TGCGCCAGCAGCCAAGTGGGGAACACTGAAGCTTTCTTT. Translation: CASSQVGNTEAFF.